Included here is one T cell receptor (beta chain) sequence, with context. The data belong to a study of blood T cell repertoires in COVID-19. Using immunoSEQ multiplex PCR, the repertoire was profiled, and TCRdb retains in-frame clones only, with some absent. The data contain 240,000 or so clones, roughly 86% of them seen just once; the ten biggest clones take up 9% to 15%. The source is an older man with acute or convalescent COVID-19. The sample was peripheral blood.

CDR3: CASSLLGIYEQYF. Written as DNA, the CDR3 is TGTGCCAGCAGTTTACTAGGCATTTACGAGCAGTACTTC. The V call is TRBV28, the J call TRBJ2-7; D ambiguous. CDR3 length equals 13 residues. Per germline, CDR1 MDHEN and CDR2 SYDVKM. The germline V and J ends were trimmed by 2 bases and 4 bases, with 9 bases remaining between them.